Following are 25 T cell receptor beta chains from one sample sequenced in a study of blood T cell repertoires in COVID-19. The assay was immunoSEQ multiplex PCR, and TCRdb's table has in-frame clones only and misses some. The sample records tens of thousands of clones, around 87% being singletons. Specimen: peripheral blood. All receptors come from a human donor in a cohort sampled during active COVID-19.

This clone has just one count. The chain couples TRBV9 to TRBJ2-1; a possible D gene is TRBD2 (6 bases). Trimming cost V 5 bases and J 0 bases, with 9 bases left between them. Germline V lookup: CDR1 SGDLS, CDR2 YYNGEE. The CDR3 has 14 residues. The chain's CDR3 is CASSRGSSYNEQFF. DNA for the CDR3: TGTGCCAGCAGTCGGGGGAGCTCCTACAATGAGCAGTTCTTC.

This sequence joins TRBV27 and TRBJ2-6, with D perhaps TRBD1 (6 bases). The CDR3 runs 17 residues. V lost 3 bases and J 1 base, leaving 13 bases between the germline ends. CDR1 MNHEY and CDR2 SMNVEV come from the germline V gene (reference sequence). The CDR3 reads CASSFQGLGSGANVLTF. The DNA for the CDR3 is TGTGCCAGCAGTTTTCAGGGGCTTGGTTCTGGGGCCAACGTCCTGACTTTC.

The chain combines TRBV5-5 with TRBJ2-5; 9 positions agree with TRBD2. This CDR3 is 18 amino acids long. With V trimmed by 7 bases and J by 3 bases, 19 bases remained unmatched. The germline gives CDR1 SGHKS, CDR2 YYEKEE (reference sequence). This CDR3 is CASAKDGTSSGWKETQYF. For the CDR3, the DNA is TGTGCCAGCGCAAAGGACGGGACTAGCAGTGGTTGGAAAGAGACCCAGTACTTC.

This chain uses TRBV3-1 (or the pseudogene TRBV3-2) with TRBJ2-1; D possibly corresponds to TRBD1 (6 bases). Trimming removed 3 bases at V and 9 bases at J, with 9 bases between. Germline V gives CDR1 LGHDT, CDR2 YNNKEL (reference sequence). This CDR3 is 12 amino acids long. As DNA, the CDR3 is TGTGCCAGCAGCCACGGGACACCTGAGCAGTTCTTC. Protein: CASSHGTPEQFF.

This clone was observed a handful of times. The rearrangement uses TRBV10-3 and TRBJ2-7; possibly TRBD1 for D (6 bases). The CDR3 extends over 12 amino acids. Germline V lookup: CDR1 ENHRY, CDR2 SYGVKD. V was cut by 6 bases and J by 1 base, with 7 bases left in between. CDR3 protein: CAIRTGSYEQYF. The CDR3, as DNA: TGTGCCATCAGGACAGGTTCCTACGAGCAGTACTTC.

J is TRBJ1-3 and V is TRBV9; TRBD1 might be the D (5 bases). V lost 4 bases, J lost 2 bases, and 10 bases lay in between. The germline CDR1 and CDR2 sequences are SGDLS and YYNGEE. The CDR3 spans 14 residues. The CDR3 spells CASSQQVTGNTIYF. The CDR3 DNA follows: TGTGCCAGCAGCCAACAGGTTACTGGAAACACCATATATTTT.

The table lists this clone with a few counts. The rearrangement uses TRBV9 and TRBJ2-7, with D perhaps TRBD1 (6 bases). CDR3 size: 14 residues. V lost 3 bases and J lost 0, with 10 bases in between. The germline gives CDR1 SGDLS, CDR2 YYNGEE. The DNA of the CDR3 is TGTGCCAGCAGCGCAGGGACACCCTCCTACGAGCAGTACTTC. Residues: CASSAGTPSYEQYF.

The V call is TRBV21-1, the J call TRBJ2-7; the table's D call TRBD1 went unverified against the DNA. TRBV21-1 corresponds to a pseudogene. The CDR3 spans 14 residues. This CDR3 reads CARPEDRRSYEQYF. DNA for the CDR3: TGTGCCCGACCTGAGGACAGACGCTCCTACGAGCAGTACTTC.

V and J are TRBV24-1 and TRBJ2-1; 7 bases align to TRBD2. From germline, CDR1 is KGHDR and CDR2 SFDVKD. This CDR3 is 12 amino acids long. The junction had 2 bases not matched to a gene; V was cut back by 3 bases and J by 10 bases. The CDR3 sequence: CATSDGGGEQFF. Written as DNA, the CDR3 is TGTGCCACCAGTGATGGGGGAGGGGAGCAGTTCTTC.

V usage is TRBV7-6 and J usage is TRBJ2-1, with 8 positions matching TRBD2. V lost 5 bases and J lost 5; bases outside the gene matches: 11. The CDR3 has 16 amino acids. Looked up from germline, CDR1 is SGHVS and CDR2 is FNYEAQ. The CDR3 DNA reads TGTGCCAGCAGCAACGGGGGGGGCCTTTCAAACAATGAGCAGTTCTTC. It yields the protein CASSNGGGLSNNEQFF. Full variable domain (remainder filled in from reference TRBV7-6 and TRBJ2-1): GAGVSQSPRYKVTKRGQDVALRCDPISGHVSLYWYRQALGQGPEFLTYFNYEAQQDKSGLPNDRFSAERPEGSISTLTIQRTEQRDSAMYRCASSNGGGLSNNEQFFGPGTRLTVL.

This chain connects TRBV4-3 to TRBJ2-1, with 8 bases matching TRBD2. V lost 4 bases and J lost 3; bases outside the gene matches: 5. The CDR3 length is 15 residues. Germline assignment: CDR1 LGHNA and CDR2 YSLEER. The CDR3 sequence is CASSPQRGLYNEQFF. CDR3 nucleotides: TGCGCCAGCAGCCCCCAGCGGGGGCTCTACAATGAGCAGTTCTTC.

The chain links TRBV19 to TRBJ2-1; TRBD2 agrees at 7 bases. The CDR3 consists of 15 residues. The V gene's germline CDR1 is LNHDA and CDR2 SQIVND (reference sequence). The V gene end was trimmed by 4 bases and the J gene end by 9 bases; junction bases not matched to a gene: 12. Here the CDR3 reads CASSNPVSRGTEQFF. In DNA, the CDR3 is TGTGCCAGTAGTAACCCCGTTTCGCGGGGGACTGAGCAGTTCTTC.

The CDR3 sequence is CASSVQNTGAPETGELFF. The CDR3 nucleotides are TGTGCCAGCAGCGTACAGAATACCGGTGCCCCTGAGACCGGGGAGCTGTTTTTT. The rearrangement uses TRBV6-2 or TRBV6-3 and TRBJ2-2; D uncertain. Germline CDR1 and CDR2: MNHEY and SVGEGT. The CDR3 runs to 18 residues. V gave up 6 bases and J gave up 5 bases, with 25 bases separating them.

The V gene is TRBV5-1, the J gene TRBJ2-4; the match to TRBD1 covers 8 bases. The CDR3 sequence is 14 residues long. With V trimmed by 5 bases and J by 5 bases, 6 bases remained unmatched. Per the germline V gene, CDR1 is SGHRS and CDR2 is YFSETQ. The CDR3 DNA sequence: TGCGCCAGCAGATCAACAGGGGGACAAAACATTCAGTACTTC. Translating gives CASRSTGGQNIQYF.

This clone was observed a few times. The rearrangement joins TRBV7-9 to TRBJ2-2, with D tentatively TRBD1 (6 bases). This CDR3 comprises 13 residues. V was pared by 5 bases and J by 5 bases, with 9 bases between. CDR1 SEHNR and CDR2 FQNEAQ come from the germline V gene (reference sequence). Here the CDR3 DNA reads TGTGCCAGCAGCCGTGACAGGACCGGGGAGCTGTTTTTT. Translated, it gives CASSRDRTGELFF.

The CDR3 DNA is TGTGCCAGCAGCTTCCGCGCGGATGTGGCCGGGGAGCTGTTTTTT. Its protein is CASSFRADVAGELFF. The chain combines TRBV7-6 with TRBJ2-2; D remains ambiguous. The CDR3 loop spans 15 amino acids. Per the germline V gene, CDR1 is SGHVS and CDR2 is FNYEAQ. The V and J ends lost 3 bases and 6 bases respectively, with 14 bases between them.

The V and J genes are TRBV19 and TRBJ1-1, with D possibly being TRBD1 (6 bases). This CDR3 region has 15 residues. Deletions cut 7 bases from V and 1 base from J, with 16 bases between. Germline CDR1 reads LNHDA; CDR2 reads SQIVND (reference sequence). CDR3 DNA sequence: TGTGCCAGTATGGAGCGTTACAGGGAGAACACTGAAGCTTTCTTT. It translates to CASMERYRENTEAFF.

The CDR3 region is CASSFWTGQYQPQHF. Written as DNA, the CDR3 is TGTGCCAGCAGCTTCTGGACAGGGCAATATCAGCCCCAGCATTTT. The chain links TRBV5-6 to TRBJ1-5, with 8 bases matching TRBD1. Germline assignment: CDR1 SGHDT and CDR2 YYEEEE. This CDR3 is built from 15 residues. Germline trimming cut 2 bases from V and 5 bases from J; bases unmatched to any gene: 6.

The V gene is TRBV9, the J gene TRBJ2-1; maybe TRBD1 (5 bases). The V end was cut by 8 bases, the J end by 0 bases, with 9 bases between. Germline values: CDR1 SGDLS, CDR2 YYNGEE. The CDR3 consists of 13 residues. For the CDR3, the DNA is TGTGCCAGATGGACAAGCTCCTACAATGAGCAGTTCTTC. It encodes CARWTSSYNEQFF.

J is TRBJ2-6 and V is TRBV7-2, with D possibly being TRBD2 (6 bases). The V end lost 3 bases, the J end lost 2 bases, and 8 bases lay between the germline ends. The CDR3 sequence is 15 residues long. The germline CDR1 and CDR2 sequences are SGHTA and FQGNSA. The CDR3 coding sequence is TGTGCCAGCAGCTTCGGAGGGACTGGGGCCAACGTCCTGACTTTC. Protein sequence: CASSFGGTGANVLTF.

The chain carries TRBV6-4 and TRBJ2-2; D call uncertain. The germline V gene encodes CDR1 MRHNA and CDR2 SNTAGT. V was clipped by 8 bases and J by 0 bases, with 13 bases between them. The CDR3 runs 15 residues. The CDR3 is CASEVRHANTGELFF. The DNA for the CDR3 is TGTGCCAGCGAGGTACGGCACGCGAACACCGGGGAGCTGTTTTTT.

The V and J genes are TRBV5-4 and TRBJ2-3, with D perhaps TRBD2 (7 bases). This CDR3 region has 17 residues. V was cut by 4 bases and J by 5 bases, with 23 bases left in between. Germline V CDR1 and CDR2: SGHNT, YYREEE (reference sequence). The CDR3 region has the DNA TGTGCCAGCAGCCTACAGGGAGTTCGGGGGGCGAGAGATACGCAGTATTTT. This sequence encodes CASSLQGVRGARDTQYF.

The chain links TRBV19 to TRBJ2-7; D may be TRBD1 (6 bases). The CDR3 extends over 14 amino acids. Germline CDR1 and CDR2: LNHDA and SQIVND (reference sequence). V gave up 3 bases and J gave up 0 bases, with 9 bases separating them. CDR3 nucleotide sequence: TGTGCCAGTAGTATGGACAGACTCTCCTACGAGCAGTACTTC. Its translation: CASSMDRLSYEQYF.

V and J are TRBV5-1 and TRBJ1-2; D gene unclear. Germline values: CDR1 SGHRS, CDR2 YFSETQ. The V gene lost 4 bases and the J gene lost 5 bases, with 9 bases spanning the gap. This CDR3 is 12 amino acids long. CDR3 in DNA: TGCGCCAGCAGCCATGAGGGTTATGGCTACACCTTC. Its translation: CASSHEGYGYTF.

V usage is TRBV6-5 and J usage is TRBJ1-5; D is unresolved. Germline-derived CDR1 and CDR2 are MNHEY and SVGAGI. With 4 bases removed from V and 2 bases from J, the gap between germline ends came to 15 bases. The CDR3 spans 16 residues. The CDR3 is CASSSPRGEGNQPQHF. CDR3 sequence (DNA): TGTGCCAGCAGTTCCCCCCGAGGTGAAGGCAATCAGCCCCAGCATTTT.